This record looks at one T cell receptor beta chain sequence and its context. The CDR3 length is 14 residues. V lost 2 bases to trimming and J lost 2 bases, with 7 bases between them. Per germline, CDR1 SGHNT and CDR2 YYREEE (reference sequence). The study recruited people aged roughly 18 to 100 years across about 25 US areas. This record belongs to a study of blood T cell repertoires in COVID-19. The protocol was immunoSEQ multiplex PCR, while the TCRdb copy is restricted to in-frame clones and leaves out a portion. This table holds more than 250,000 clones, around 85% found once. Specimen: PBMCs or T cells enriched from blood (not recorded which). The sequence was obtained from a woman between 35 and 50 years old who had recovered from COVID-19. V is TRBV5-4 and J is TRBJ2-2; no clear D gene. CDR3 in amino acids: CASSFGLNTGELFF. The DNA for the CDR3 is TGTGCCAGCAGCTTCGGTCTTAACACCGGGGAGCTGTTTTTT.